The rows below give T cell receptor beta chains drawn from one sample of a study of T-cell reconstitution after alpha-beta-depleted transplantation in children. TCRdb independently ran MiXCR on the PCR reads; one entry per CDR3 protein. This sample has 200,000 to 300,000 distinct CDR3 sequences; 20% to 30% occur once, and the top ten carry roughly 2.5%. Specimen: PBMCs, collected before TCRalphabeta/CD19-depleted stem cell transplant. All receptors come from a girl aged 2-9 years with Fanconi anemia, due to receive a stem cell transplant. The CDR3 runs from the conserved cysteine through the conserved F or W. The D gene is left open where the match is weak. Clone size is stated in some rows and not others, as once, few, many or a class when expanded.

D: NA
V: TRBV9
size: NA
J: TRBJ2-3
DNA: TGTGCCAGCAGCGTAGAGGTTCTAGCAAGCACAGATACGCAGTATTTT
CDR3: CASSVEVLASTDTQYF

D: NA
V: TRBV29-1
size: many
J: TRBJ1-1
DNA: TGCAGCGTTGACCCAACAGGGATGAACACTGAAGCTTTCTTT
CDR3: CSVDPTGMNTEAFF

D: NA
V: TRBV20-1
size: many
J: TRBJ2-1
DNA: TGCAGGGGGGCTAGCGGAACCGCAGATCCATACAATGAGCAGTTCTTC
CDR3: CRGASGTADPYNEQFF

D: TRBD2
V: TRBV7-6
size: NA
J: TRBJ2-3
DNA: TGTGCCAGCAGCCCGGGACTAGTCTCAGATACGCAGTATTTT
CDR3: CASSPGLVSDTQYF

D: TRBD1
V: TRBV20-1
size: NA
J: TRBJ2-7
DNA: TGCAGTGCTAGATCTCCAGGGGGCAACCACGAGCAGTACTTC
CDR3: CSARSPGGNHEQYF

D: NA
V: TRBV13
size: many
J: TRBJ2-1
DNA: TGTGCCAGCAGCTCAGACTCTCCGTATGAGCAGTTCTTC
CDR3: CASSSDSPYEQFF

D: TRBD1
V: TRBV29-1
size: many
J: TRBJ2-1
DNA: TGCAGCGTGGACCGGACAGGGATCTACAATGAGCAGTTCTTC
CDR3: CSVDRTGIYNEQFF

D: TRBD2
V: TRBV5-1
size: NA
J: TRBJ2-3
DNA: TGCGCCAGCAGCCCCGGGACTAGCGGGAGCAGCCCTCGCACAGATACGCAGTATTTT
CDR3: CASSPGTSGSSPRTDTQYF

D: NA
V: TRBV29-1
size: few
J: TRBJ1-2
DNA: TGCAGCGTCGATCCTAACGGCGTAGGTTATGGCTACACCTTC
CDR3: CSVDPNGVGYGYTF

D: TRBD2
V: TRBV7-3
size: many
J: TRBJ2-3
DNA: TGTGCCAGCAGCTTTAGCGGGGGGGCCACAGATACGCAGTATTTT
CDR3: CASSFSGGATDTQYF

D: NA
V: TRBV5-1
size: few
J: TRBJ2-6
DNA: TGCGCCAGCAGCTTGGGACACCGAAATGGGGCCAACGTCCTGACTTTC
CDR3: CASSLGHRNGANVLTF

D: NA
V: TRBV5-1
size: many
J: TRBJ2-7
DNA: TGCGCCAGCAGCTCCCGTTTGGGTAGCGGAACCTACGAGCAGTACTTC
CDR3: CASSSRLGSGTYEQYF

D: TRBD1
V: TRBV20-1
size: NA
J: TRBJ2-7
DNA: TGCAGTGCTCAAGGAACCGGGACAGGAGTCTACGAGCAGTACTTC
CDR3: CSAQGTGTGVYEQYF

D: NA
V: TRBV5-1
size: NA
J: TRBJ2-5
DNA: TGCGCCAGCAGCTTGGGGTGGCTGCGCGAGACCCAGTACTTC
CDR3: CASSLGWLRETQYF

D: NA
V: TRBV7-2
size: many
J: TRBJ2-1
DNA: TGTGCCAGCAGCCCTGGAGGGTCCGGTGAGCAGTTCTTC
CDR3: CASSPGGSGEQFF

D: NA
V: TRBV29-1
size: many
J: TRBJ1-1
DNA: TGCAGCGCCCCACGTCCAGGGGCGGGGGACACTGAAGCTTTCTTT
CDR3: CSAPRPGAGDTEAFF

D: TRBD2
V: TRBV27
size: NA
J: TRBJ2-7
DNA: TGTGCCAGCAGTTTAAACAGCGGGGTCTACGAGCAGTACTTC
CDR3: CASSLNSGVYEQYF

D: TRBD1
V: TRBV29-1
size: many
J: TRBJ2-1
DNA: TGCAGCGTAGGACAGGGGAGAATAGGTGAGCAGTTCTTC
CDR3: CSVGQGRIGEQFF

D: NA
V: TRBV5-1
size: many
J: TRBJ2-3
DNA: TGCGCCAGCAGTCAGCTCACAGATACGCAGTATTTT
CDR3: CASSQLTDTQYF

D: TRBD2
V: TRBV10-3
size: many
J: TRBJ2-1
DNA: TGTGCCACAACTAGCGGGGTTAGGTCCTACAATGAGCAGTTCTTC
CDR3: CATTSGVRSYNEQFF

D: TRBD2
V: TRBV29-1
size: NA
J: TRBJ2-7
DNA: TGCAGCGTTGGCGGGGGGTTCTCCTACGAGCAGTACTTC
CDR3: CSVGGGFSYEQYF

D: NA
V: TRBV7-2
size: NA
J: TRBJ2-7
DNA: TGTGCCAGCAGCCCATCCGCCCATGGGCTTTACGAGCAGTACTTC
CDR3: CASSPSAHGLYEQYF

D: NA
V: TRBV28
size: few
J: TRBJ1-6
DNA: TGTGCCAGCAGGCCCCAACCTACAGGTTCACCCCTCCACTTT
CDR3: CASRPQPTGSPLHF

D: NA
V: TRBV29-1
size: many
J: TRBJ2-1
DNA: TGCAGCGAACGGGACGGACACAATGAGCAGTTCTTC
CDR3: CSERDGHNEQFF

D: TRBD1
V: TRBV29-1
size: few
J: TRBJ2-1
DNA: TGCAGCGGTGGGACAGGGCGACGTGAGCAGTTCTTC
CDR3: CSGGTGRREQFF

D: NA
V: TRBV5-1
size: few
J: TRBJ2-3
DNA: TGCGCCAGCAGCTTCGGTCCCATTATTACAGATACGCAGTATTTT
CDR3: CASSFGPIITDTQYF

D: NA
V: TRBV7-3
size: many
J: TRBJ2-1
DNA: TGTGCCAGCAGCTTAACAGGGTACGATGAGCAGTTCTTC
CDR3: CASSLTGYDEQFF

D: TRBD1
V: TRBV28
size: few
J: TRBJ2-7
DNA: TGTGCCAGCAGTCACTACCAGGGGGCCTACGAGCAGTACTTC
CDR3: CASSHYQGAYEQYF

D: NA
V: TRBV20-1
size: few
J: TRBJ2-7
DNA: TGCAGTGTCCAATCCACCTACGAGCAGTACTTC
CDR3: CSVQSTYEQYF

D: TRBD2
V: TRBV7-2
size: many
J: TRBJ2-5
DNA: TGTGCCAGCAGCTCCATCCGGACTAGTGGAGAGACCCAGTACTTC
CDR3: CASSSIRTSGETQYF

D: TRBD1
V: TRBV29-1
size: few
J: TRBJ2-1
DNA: TGCAGCGTCCTTCCCGGGACAGGGTCTGGGGAGCAGTTCTTC
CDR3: CSVLPGTGSGEQFF

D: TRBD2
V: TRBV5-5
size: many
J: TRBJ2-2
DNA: TGTGCCAGCAGATACGAGCTAGGGAGGGCCCACGGGGAGCTGTTTTTT
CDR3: CASRYELGRAHGELFF

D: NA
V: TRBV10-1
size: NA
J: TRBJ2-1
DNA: TGCGCCAGCAGTGGGGTACAGGGCCATGAGCAGTTCTTC
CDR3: CASSGVQGHEQFF

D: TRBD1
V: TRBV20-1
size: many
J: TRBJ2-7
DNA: TGCAGTGCTAGGACAGGGACCCGGGAGCAGTACTTC
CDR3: CSARTGTREQYF

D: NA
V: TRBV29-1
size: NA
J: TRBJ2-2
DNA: TGCAGCGCTCGTTTAGGGCAGGCCACCGGGGAGCTGTTTTTT
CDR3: CSARLGQATGELFF

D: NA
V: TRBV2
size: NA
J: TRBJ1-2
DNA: TGTGCCAGCATCGCGACGTCAAATGGCTACACCTTC
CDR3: CASIATSNGYTF

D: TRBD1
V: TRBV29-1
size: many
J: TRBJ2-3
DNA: TGCAGCGTTGGGGTCACAGGGGACGGCACAGATACGCAGTATTTT
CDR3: CSVGVTGDGTDTQYF

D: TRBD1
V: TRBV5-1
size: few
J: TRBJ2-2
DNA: TGCGCCAGCGGACAGGGTTCGAACTCCGGGGAGCTGTTTTTT
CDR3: CASGQGSNSGELFF

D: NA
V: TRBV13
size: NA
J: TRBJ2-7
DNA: TGTGCCAGCAGCGGGATGACCCGGGGCGGACGGGGCGAGCAGTACTTC
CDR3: CASSGMTRGGRGEQYF

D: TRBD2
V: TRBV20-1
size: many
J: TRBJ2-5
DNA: TGCAGTGCCCCCCTGGGGAGGGCCCAAGAGACCCAGTACTTC
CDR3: CSAPLGRAQETQYF

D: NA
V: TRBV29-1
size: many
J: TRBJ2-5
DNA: TGCAGCGTTCCCCCCCACGGTAACGGGGAGACCCAGTACTTC
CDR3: CSVPPHGNGETQYF

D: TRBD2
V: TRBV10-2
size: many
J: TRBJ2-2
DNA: TGCGCCAGCAGTAGCGGGAGGGCCTTGAACACCGGGGAGCTGTTTTTT
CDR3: CASSSGRALNTGELFF

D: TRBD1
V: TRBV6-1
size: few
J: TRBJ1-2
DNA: TGTGCCAGCAGTCAGCGAATCAGGGGGGGTTATGGCTACACCTTC
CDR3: CASSQRIRGGYGYTF

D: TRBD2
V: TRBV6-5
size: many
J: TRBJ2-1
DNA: TGTGCCAGCAGTTACGGGCCCTCTAGCGGGAGTTTGTATGAGCAGTTCTTC
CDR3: CASSYGPSSGSLYEQFF

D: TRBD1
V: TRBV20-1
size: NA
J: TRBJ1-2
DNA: TGCAGTGCTACCATCGACAGGGTTAACTATGGCTACACCTTC
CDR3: CSATIDRVNYGYTF

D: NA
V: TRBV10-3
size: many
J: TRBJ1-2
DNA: TGTGCCATCACTGTAGGTTATGGCTACACCTTC
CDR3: CAITVGYGYTF

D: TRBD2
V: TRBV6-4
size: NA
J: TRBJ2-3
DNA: TGTGCCAGCAGTGATGCGGGAGGAGGCACAGATACGCAGTATTTT
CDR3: CASSDAGGGTDTQYF

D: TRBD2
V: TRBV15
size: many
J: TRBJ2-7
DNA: TGTGCCACCAGCAGAGACGGGACTAGCGGAGCCTACGAGCAGTACTTC
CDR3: CATSRDGTSGAYEQYF

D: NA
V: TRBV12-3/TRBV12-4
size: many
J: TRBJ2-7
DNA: TGTGCCAGCAGTTTAAGGGGAGGCGAGGCAGGTCAGATCTACGAGCAGTACTTC
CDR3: CASSLRGGEAGQIYEQYF

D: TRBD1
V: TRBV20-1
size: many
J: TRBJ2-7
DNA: TGCAGTGCTAGCGTGGGACAGTTCTCCTACGAGCAGTACTTC
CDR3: CSASVGQFSYEQYF

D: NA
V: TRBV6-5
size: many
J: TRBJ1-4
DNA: TGTGCCAGCAGTTATACCGCGACAGGTTTTGAAAAACTGTTTTTT
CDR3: CASSYTATGFEKLFF

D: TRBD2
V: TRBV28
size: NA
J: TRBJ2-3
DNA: TGTGCCAGCAGTTTAAGGATCAGCGGGAGGCTTCTCCCAGATACGCAGTATTTT
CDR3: CASSLRISGRLLPDTQYF

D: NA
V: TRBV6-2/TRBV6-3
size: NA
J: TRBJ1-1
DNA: TGTGCCAGCAGCCACGGAGACAGGCTTCCTGAAGCTTTCTTT
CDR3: CASSHGDRLPEAFF

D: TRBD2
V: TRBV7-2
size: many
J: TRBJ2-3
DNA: TGTGCCAGCAGTTTCTCTAGCGGACCCCCCACAGATACGCAGTATTTT
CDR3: CASSFSSGPPTDTQYF

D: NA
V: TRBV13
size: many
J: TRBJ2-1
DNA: TGTGCCAGCAGCTTATTACGGAATGAGCAGTTCTTC
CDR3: CASSLLRNEQFF

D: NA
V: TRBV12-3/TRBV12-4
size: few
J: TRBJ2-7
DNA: TGTGCCAGCAGTTTTGAGACAGAATACGAGCAGTACTTC
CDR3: CASSFETEYEQYF

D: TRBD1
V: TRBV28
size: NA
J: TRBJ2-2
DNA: TGTGCCAGCAGTCTGACAGGGTTCAGCACCGGGGAGCTGTTTTTT
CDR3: CASSLTGFSTGELFF